Presented here are 14 T cell receptor beta chains from one specimen sequenced in a study of blood T cell repertoires in COVID-19. The protocol was immunoSEQ multiplex PCR, while the TCRdb copy is restricted to in-frame clones and leaves out a portion. This table has about 280,000 clones, roughly four fifths appearing once. Sequenced: peripheral blood. These receptors all come from a woman aged 45-59 years who had recovered from COVID-19.

The J gene is TRBJ2-1, the V gene TRBV3-1 (or the pseudogene TRBV3-2), with D tentatively TRBD1 (5 bases). Trimming shortened V by 1 base and J by 7 bases, and 11 bases separated the two germline ends. CDR1 and CDR2 from the germline V gene are LGHDT and YNNKEL (reference sequence). This CDR3 has 14 amino acids. The CDR3 region is CASSQGLGENEQFF. The CDR3 nucleotides are TGTGCCAGCAGCCAAGGTTTAGGGGAAAATGAGCAGTTCTTC.

A note on this clone: This may stem from a read error, because a much larger clone lies one nucleotide away. The same CDR3 is also encoded by other DNA sequences in this sample. This chain joins TRBV29-1 and TRBJ1-2, with D tentatively TRBD1 (6 bases). Germline CDR1 is SQVTM and CDR2 is ANQGSEA. V lost 6 bases, J lost 7 bases, and 15 bases lay in between. The CDR3 length is 12 residues. CDR3 residues: CSVDSGAGGYTF. The CDR3 DNA reads as TGCAGCGTCGATTCAGGGGCTGGTGGCTACACCTTC.

This clone showed up just once. This chain connects TRBV7-2 to TRBJ2-5; 9 positions match TRBD1. Germline V gene lookup returns CDR1 SGHTA and CDR2 FQGNSA. V was clipped by 3 bases and J by 5 bases; unmatched bases: 4. CDR3 length equals 14 residues. Written as DNA, the CDR3 is TGTGCCAGCAGCTTTCGGACAGGGGAGGAGACCCAGTACTTC. As protein: CASSFRTGEETQYF.

This clone qualifies as medium-sized (0.01 to 0.1%). The chain employs TRBV3-1 (or the pseudogene TRBV3-2) and TRBJ2-2; D not resolved. The length of the CDR3 is 16 residues. V shed 1 base and J shed 2 bases, with 11 bases lying between them. Per germline, CDR1 LGHDT and CDR2 YNNKEL (reference sequence). The CDR3 reads CASSQVKQTNTGELFF. Here the CDR3 DNA reads TGTGCCAGCAGCCAAGTTAAGCAGACTAACACCGGGGAGCTGTTTTTT.

The chain is built from TRBV3-1 (or the pseudogene TRBV3-2) and TRBJ1-2; 10 bases map to TRBD1. V lost 4 bases and J lost 2; bases outside the gene matches: 13. CDR1 and CDR2 from the germline V gene are LGHDT and YNNKEL (reference sequence). The CDR3 spans 18 residues. CDR3 sequence: CASSPRDRGRSGNYGYTF. For the CDR3, the DNA is TGTGCCAGCAGCCCCCGGGACAGGGGTAGATCGGGAAACTATGGCTACACCTTC.

This clone was seen a handful of times. The rearrangement links TRBV2 to TRBJ2-3, with D unresolved. The CDR3 sequence is 12 residues long. Trimming removed 8 bases from V and 4 bases from J, with 10 bases in between. Germline CDR1 SNHLY, CDR2 FYNNEI. This CDR3 is CASGSFPDTQYF. The DNA of the CDR3 is TGTGCCAGCGGCTCCTTCCCAGATACGCAGTATTTT.

This rearrangement joins TRBV5-4 to TRBJ1-6; the match to TRBD1 covers 10 bases. Germline lookup yields CDR1 SGHNT and CDR2 YYREEE (reference sequence). V was pared by 4 bases and J by 7 bases, with 2 bases of the junction left unmatched. CDR3 length: 14 amino acids. CDR3 DNA: TGTGCCAGCAGCAGGGGACAGGGGAATTCACCCCTCCACTTT. It codes for CASSRGQGNSPLHF.

The chain recombines TRBV7-2 with TRBJ2-7; D call uncertain. Between the trimmed V and J ends, which lost 4 bases and 4 bases, there was a span of 5 bases. Looked up from germline, CDR1 is SGHTA and CDR2 is FQGNSA. This CDR3 spans 11 amino acids. CDR3 sequence: CASSSLYEQYF. The CDR3, as DNA: TGTGCCAGCAGCTCGTTATACGAGCAGTACTTC. Complete variable domain (other parts from reference TRBV7-2 and TRBJ2-7): GAGVSQSPSNKVTEKGKDVELRCDPISGHTALYWYRQSLGQGLEFLIYFQGNSAPDKSGLPSDRFSAERTGGSVSTLTIQRTQQEDSAVYLCASSSLYEQYFGPGTRLTVT.

The chain links TRBV6-6 to TRBJ2-1; possible D gene TRBD2, 7 bases. Between the trimmed V and J ends, which lost 10 bases and 0 bases, there was a span of 19 bases. Per the germline V gene, CDR1 is MNHNY and CDR2 is SVGAGI (reference sequence). The length of the CDR3 is 16 residues. DNA of the CDR3: TGTGCCATCTCCGGGGGCGGGGGCAGCTCCTACAATGAGCAGTTCTTC. It codes for CAISGGGGSSYNEQFF.

This chain uses TRBV19 with TRBJ1-1, with 10 bases aligning to TRBD1. CDR3 size: 16 residues. Germline V gene sequence: CDR1 LNHDA, CDR2 SQIVND (reference sequence). The trim removed 1 base at V and 0 bases at J, leaving 2 bases unmatched. The CDR3 DNA reads as TGTGCCAGTAGTATAGCGACAGGGGGCATGAACACTGAAGCTTTCTTT. Amino acid sequence: CASSIATGGMNTEAFF.

J is TRBJ1-1 and V is TRBV28, with D tentatively TRBD1 (5 bases). Germline-derived CDR1 and CDR2 are MDHEN and SYDVKM. CDR3 length: 14 residues. V was trimmed by 5 bases and J by 0 bases, leaving 10 bases between them. The CDR3 sequence: CASSGDSVNTEAFF. The CDR3 bases are TGTGCCAGCAGTGGGGACTCAGTGAACACTGAAGCTTTCTTT.

The CDR3 DNA reads TGTGCCAGCAGCGTTACCTCGGGACAGGGAAGTCGCACCATATATTTT. As protein: CASSVTSGQGSRTIYF. The gene calls are TRBV9 and TRBJ1-3; 9 positions agree with TRBD1. The CDR3 sequence is 16 residues long. In germline, CDR1 is SGDLS, CDR2 YYNGEE. J was trimmed by 9 bases and V by 2 bases; bases with no gene match: 12. The full variable domain, rest sourced from reference TRBV9 and TRBJ1-3, is DSGVTQTPKHLITATGQRVTLRCSPRSGDLSVYWYQQSLDQGLQFLIQYYNGEERAKGNILERFSAQQFPDLHSELNLSSLELGDSALYFCASSVTSGQGSRTIYFGEGSWLTVV.

This chain connects TRBV7-2 to TRBJ2-7, with a weak D call TRBD2 (5 bases). Germline values: CDR1 SGHTA, CDR2 FQGNSA. The CDR3 spans 13 residues. V lost 5 bases and J 5 bases, leaving 13 bases between the germline ends. Here the CDR3 DNA reads TGTGCCAGCAGCGCGGGCAGGTCCGACGAGCAGTACTTC. Encoded protein: CASSAGRSDEQYF.

The chain combines TRBV27 with TRBJ2-3; D may be TRBD2 (5 bases). V was pared by 3 bases and J by 4 bases, with 8 bases between. CDR1 MNHEY and CDR2 SMNVEV come from the germline V gene (reference sequence). The CDR3 is 13 residues long. The CDR3 is CASSFFGADTQYF. In DNA form, the CDR3 reads TGTGCCAGCAGTTTTTTCGGGGCAGATACGCAGTATTTT.